A selection of T cell receptor beta chains follows, all from one sample in a study of shared clonotypes between healthy human individuals. Here immunoSEQ multiplex PCR was the method, and the copy in TCRdb shows in-frame clones only, minus some. The data show approximately 640,000 clones, roughly 88% seen once. Specimen: memory CD8+ T cells from PBMCs. These receptors were taken from a young man in good health. Some clones in this sample may be carry-over from other donors' samples. The CDR3 runs from the conserved cysteine through the conserved F or W. The order of the fields is V gene, J gene, clone size, D gene, CDR3 DNA, CDR3 protein. The D gene is left open where the match is weak. Clone size, where shown, is once, few, many, or a class for clones that have expanded.

v_gene: TRBV9; j_gene: TRBJ2-3; abundance: .; d_gene: TRBD2; CDR3nt: TGTGCCAGCAGCGGACTAGCGGGAGGCCCAGATACGCAGTATTTT; CDR3aa: CASSGLAGGPDTQYF
v_gene: TRBV6-6; j_gene: TRBJ2-7; abundance: .; d_gene: .; CDR3nt: TGTGCCAGCAGTTACATCGGAGGGGAGCAGTACTTC; CDR3aa: CASSYIGGEQYF
v_gene: TRBV4-1; j_gene: TRBJ2-7; abundance: .; d_gene: .; CDR3nt: TGCGCCAGCAGCCAAGATCCCAGGCTCTACGAGCAGTACTTC; CDR3aa: CASSQDPRLYEQYF
v_gene: TRBV19; j_gene: TRBJ2-2; abundance: .; d_gene: .; CDR3nt: TGTGCCAGTAGCGGGGGACTGAACACCGGGGAGCTGTTTTTT; CDR3aa: CASSGGLNTGELFF
v_gene: TRBV18; j_gene: TRBJ1-1; abundance: few; d_gene: .; CDR3nt: TGTGCCAGCTCACCTGGAGCCGGGAACACTGAAGCTTTCTTT; CDR3aa: CASSPGAGNTEAFF
v_gene: TRBV6-4; j_gene: TRBJ2-3; abundance: .; d_gene: .; CDR3nt: TGTGCCAGCGGCTCAGGAACAGAGGGAGATACGCAGTATTTT; CDR3aa: CASGSGTEGDTQYF
v_gene: TRBV9; j_gene: TRBJ2-5; abundance: .; d_gene: TRBD1; CDR3nt: TGTGCCAGCAGCGTAGAAGGGACAGTTATTGAGACCCAGTACTTC; CDR3aa: CASSVEGTVIETQYF
v_gene: TRBV7-9; j_gene: TRBJ2-3; abundance: .; d_gene: .; CDR3nt: TGTGCCAGCAGCTTATTCCCGGGTACTAGCACAGATACGCAGTATTTT; CDR3aa: CASSLFPGTSTDTQYF
v_gene: TRBV19; j_gene: TRBJ1-1; abundance: .; d_gene: .; CDR3nt: TGTGCCAGTAGTATTGGGGCTCCGAGGGCTGAAGCTTTCTTT; CDR3aa: CASSIGAPRAEAFF
v_gene: TRBV5-5; j_gene: TRBJ2-7; abundance: .; d_gene: .; CDR3nt: TGTGCCAGCAGCTTGGAGTTAGGCAGGGGCTACGAGCAGTACTTC; CDR3aa: CASSLELGRGYEQYF
v_gene: TRBV14; j_gene: TRBJ2-1; abundance: few; d_gene: .; CDR3nt: TGTGCCAGCAGCCGCAGGGCCTGGGGGCAGTTCTTC; CDR3aa: CASSRRAWGQFF
v_gene: TRBV7-9; j_gene: TRBJ2-7; abundance: once; d_gene: .; CDR3nt: TGTGCCAGCAGCTTACCCCACACCACTTACGAGCAGTACTTC; CDR3aa: CASSLPHTTYEQYF
v_gene: TRBV7-9; j_gene: TRBJ2-5; abundance: .; d_gene: .; CDR3nt: TGTGCCAGCAGGCCGGCCATACAAGAGACCCAGTACTTC; CDR3aa: CASRPAIQETQYF
v_gene: TRBV4-3; j_gene: TRBJ1-2; abundance: .; d_gene: TRBD1; CDR3nt: TGCGCCAGCAGCCCCTTGAGGACAGGCAACTATGGCTACACCTTC; CDR3aa: CASSPLRTGNYGYTF
v_gene: TRBV11-2; j_gene: TRBJ2-1; abundance: .; d_gene: .; CDR3nt: TGTGCCAGCAACACTGGAGGCTCCTACAATGAGCAGTTCTTC; CDR3aa: CASNTGGSYNEQFF
v_gene: TRBV11-2; j_gene: TRBJ1-4; abundance: once; d_gene: .; CDR3nt: TGTGCCAGCAGCTTAGGACGGGGAACTAATGAAAAACTGTTTTTT; CDR3aa: CASSLGRGTNEKLFF
v_gene: TRBV9; j_gene: TRBJ2-7; abundance: .; d_gene: .; CDR3nt: TGTGCCAGCAGCGTATCGGGGGCTAGCGGCTACGAGCAGTACTTC; CDR3aa: CASSVSGASGYEQYF
v_gene: TRBV7-6; j_gene: TRBJ2-7; abundance: once; d_gene: TRBD2; CDR3nt: TGTGCCAGCAGCTTATCCTTGACTAGCGGGATCTTGGGCTACGAGCAGTACTTC; CDR3aa: CASSLSLTSGILGYEQYF
v_gene: TRBV7-9; j_gene: TRBJ2-2; abundance: .; d_gene: TRBD1; CDR3nt: TGTGCCAGCAGCCATCTAAAAGGGGGCGGGAACACCGGGGAGCTGTTTTTT; CDR3aa: CASSHLKGGGNTGELFF
v_gene: TRBV4-2; j_gene: TRBJ1-4; abundance: .; d_gene: .; CDR3nt: TGTGCCAGCAGCCAAGGGCCCCGGCTTGGGGACAATGAAAAACTGTTTTTT; CDR3aa: CASSQGPRLGDNEKLFF
v_gene: TRBV19; j_gene: TRBJ2-1; abundance: .; d_gene: TRBD1; CDR3nt: TGTGCCAGTACCACGGACAGGGCATGGTACAATGAGCAGTTCTTC; CDR3aa: CASTTDRAWYNEQFF
v_gene: TRBV7-9; j_gene: TRBJ2-7; abundance: .; d_gene: .; CDR3nt: TGTGCCAGCAGCTTAGCTCTTTTAGGCGACGAGCAGTACTTC; CDR3aa: CASSLALLGDEQYF
v_gene: TRBV9; j_gene: TRBJ2-1; abundance: .; d_gene: TRBD2; CDR3nt: TGTGCCAGCAGTTCTTCTAGCGGGAGGAGTCCCAATGAGCAGTTCTTC; CDR3aa: CASSSSSGRSPNEQFF
v_gene: TRBV7-2; j_gene: TRBJ1-1; abundance: once; d_gene: .; CDR3nt: TGTGCCAGCAGTTTCCGTACAGGGAATCCCAACACTGAAGCTTTCTTT; CDR3aa: CASSFRTGNPNTEAFF
v_gene: TRBV9; j_gene: TRBJ1-1; abundance: .; d_gene: .; CDR3nt: TGTGCCAGCAGCGCAGGGAACACTGAAGCTTTCTTT; CDR3aa: CASSAGNTEAFF
v_gene: TRBV12-5; j_gene: TRBJ1-5; abundance: .; d_gene: TRBD1; CDR3nt: TGTGCTAGTGGTTTGCCCCTGGTAGCGGACAGGGGCGGTCAGCCCCAGCATTTT; CDR3aa: CASGLPLVADRGGQPQHF
v_gene: TRBV29-1; j_gene: TRBJ2-7; abundance: once; d_gene: TRBD2; CDR3nt: TGCAGCGTGAGGGCCTGGAAACTAGCGGGGACCTACGAGCAGTACTTC; CDR3aa: CSVRAWKLAGTYEQYF
v_gene: TRBV5-5; j_gene: TRBJ1-2; abundance: .; d_gene: .; CDR3nt: TGTGCCAGCAGCTTTTCGGATGGGTCTTACTATGGCTACACCTTC; CDR3aa: CASSFSDGSYYGYTF
v_gene: TRBV6-1; j_gene: TRBJ1-2; abundance: .; d_gene: .; CDR3nt: TGTGCCAGCGGCGGGGGCAGACACTATGGCTACACCTTC; CDR3aa: CASGGGRHYGYTF
v_gene: TRBV9; j_gene: TRBJ2-2; abundance: .; d_gene: TRBD2; CDR3nt: TGTGCCAGCAACGTAGGATTGGGACTAGTTAACACCGGGGAGCTGTTTTTT; CDR3aa: CASNVGLGLVNTGELFF
v_gene: TRBV6-5; j_gene: TRBJ2-5; abundance: few; d_gene: .; CDR3nt: TGTGCCAGCAGTTACGGGGGGGCGTCCCAGTACTTC; CDR3aa: CASSYGGASQYF
v_gene: TRBV2; j_gene: TRBJ2-7; abundance: .; d_gene: TRBD1; CDR3nt: TGTGCCAGCAGCCCAACCGGGACAGCCTACTCCCCCTCCTACGAGCAGTACTTC; CDR3aa: CASSPTGTAYSPSYEQYF
v_gene: TRBV7-3; j_gene: TRBJ2-7; abundance: .; d_gene: TRBD1; CDR3nt: TGTGCCAGCAGCCCCGACAGGGGCTACGAGCAGTACTTC; CDR3aa: CASSPDRGYEQYF
v_gene: TRBV30; j_gene: TRBJ1-2; abundance: .; d_gene: .; CDR3nt: TGTGCCTGGAGTGTTCCACCCGACGTCTATGGCTACACCTTC; CDR3aa: CAWSVPPDVYGYTF
v_gene: TRBV25-1; j_gene: TRBJ2-7; abundance: .; d_gene: TRBD2; CDR3nt: TGTGCCAGCACCCCCTCAACCGGACTAGCGGGAATAACCTACGAGCAGTACTTC; CDR3aa: CASTPSTGLAGITYEQYF
v_gene: TRBV7-6; j_gene: TRBJ1-1; abundance: .; d_gene: .; CDR3nt: TGTGCCAGCAGCTTAAGACAGAACACTGAAGCTTTCTTT; CDR3aa: CASSLRQNTEAFF
v_gene: TRBV7-2; j_gene: TRBJ1-1; abundance: many; d_gene: .; CDR3nt: TGTGCCAGCAGCTGGTTTGGGGGGACTGAAGCTTTCTTT; CDR3aa: CASSWFGGTEAFF